A selection of T cell receptor beta chains follows, all from one sample in a study of control samples from healthy donors and cancer patients. The data were produced by immunoSEQ multiplex PCR, yet TCRdb's version contains in-frame clones alone and is incomplete. The sample carries some 100,000 clones, approximately 90% recorded once. Material for sequencing was blood. These receptors originate from a young man in good health. CDR3s include the opening cysteine and the closing phenylalanine or tryptophan. D genes are given only for firm matches. Size values are once, few and many counts, or a class for expanded clones, and some rows have none.

>TRBJ2-2|NA|TRBV7-6|NA
CASSSPPRGELFF
TGTGCCAGCAGCTCACCCCCCCGAGGGGAGCTGTTTTTT
>TRBJ2-7|TRBD2|TRBV7-9|NA
CASSPSAGEFSEQYF
TGTGCCAGCAGCCCCTCGGCGGGAGAGTTTTCCGAGCAGTACTTC
>TRBJ2-5|NA|TRBV28|NA
CASSLVGADEETQYF
TGTGCCAGCAGTTTGGTAGGAGCGGACGAAGAGACCCAGTACTTC
>TRBJ1-2|TRBD1|TRBV30|NA
CAWRQGARGYGYTF
TGTGCCTGGAGACAGGGGGCGCGAGGCTATGGCTACACCTTC
>TRBJ1-5|NA|TRBV27|NA
CASSLSAGYSNQPQHF
TGTGCCAGCAGTTTATCGGCGGGATATAGCAATCAGCCCCAGCATTTT
>TRBJ2-4|NA|TRBV2|NA
CASSERGATKNIQYF
TGTGCCAGCAGTGAACGGGGGGCGACCAAAAACATTCAGTACTTC
>TRBJ2-1|NA|TRBV7-9|NA
CASSQGLYNEQFF
TGTGCCAGCAGCCAGGGACTTTACAATGAGCAGTTCTTC
>TRBJ1-6|NA|TRBV2|NA
CASHTNYNSPLHF
TGTGCCAGCCACACAAATTATAATTCACCCCTCCACTTT
>TRBJ2-1|TRBD2|TRBV5-6|NA
CASSIPAGAPFNEQFF
TGTGCCAGCAGTATTCCAGCGGGAGCCCCTTTCAATGAGCAGTTCTTC
>TRBJ1-5|TRBD1|TRBV6-5|NA
CASSRDSHQPQHF
TGTGCCAGCAGCAGGGACAGCCATCAGCCCCAGCATTTT
>TRBJ2-3|NA|TRBV6-4|NA
CASSEHREDTQYF
TGTGCCAGCAGTGAACACAGGGAAGATACGCAGTATTTT
>TRBJ2-1|NA|TRBV6-5|NA
CASEDQRFNEQFF
TGTGCCAGCGAAGACCAAAGATTCAATGAGCAGTTCTTC
>TRBJ1-6|TRBD1|TRBV7-8|NA
CASSNLGGKEEPLHF
TGTGCCAGCAGCAACTTAGGGGGCAAGGAAGAACCCCTCCACTTT
>TRBJ2-7|NA|TRBV28|NA
CASRRRGGAYEQYF
TGTGCCAGCAGGCGCCGAGGGGGGGCTTACGAGCAGTACTTC
>TRBJ2-5|TRBD2|TRBV20-1|NA
CSASVGAGGLMGTQYF
TGCAGTGCTAGTGTGGGAGCGGGAGGGCTTATGGGGACCCAGTACTTC
>TRBJ1-4|NA|TRBV27|NA
CASSLGQLNEKLFF
TGTGCCAGCAGTTTAGGGCAGCTTAATGAAAAACTGTTTTTT
>TRBJ2-2|TRBD1|TRBV13|once
CASRRTGGRTGELFF
TGTGCCAGCAGACGGACAGGGGGCCGGACCGGGGAGCTGTTTTTT
>TRBJ1-2|TRBD1|TRBV3-1/TRBV3-2|few
CASRRTGDNSNGYTF
TGTGCCAGCAGACGGACAGGCGACAATTCCAACGGCTACACCTTC
>TRBJ2-3|TRBD2|TRBV19|NA
CASQLGTISSDTQYF
TGTGCCAGTCAGCTAGGGACTATTTCTTCAGATACGCAGTATTTT
>TRBJ1-1|TRBD1|TRBV19|NA
CASSIDPDRGGTEAFF
TGTGCCAGTAGTATAGACCCAGACAGGGGTGGAACTGAAGCTTTCTTT
>TRBJ2-5|NA|TRBV5-5|NA
CASSLFLGWETQYF
TGTGCCAGCAGCTTGTTCCTGGGCTGGGAGACCCAGTACTTC
>TRBJ1-2|NA|TRBV19|NA
CASSILGAVYGYTF
TGTGCCAGTAGTATTCTCGGTGCCGTTTATGGCTACACCTTC
>TRBJ2-7|TRBD1|TRBV4-3|NA
CASSHRDSSYEQYF
TGCGCCAGCAGCCACAGGGACAGTTCCTACGAGCAGTACTTC
>TRBJ1-1|TRBD1|TRBV9|NA
CASSSPGQGMDTEAFF
TGTGCCAGCAGCTCACCGGGACAGGGGATGGACACTGAAGCTTTCTTT
>TRBJ2-1|TRBD2|TRBV5-1|NA
CASGGTSGGTSSYNEQFF
TGCGCCAGCGGAGGGACTAGCGGGGGGACGAGCTCCTACAATGAGCAGTTCTTC
>TRBJ2-7|NA|TRBV7-9|NA
CASSLALGKSFSSRYF
TGTGCCAGCAGCTTAGCCTTGGGGAAGTCTTTCTCCTCGAGGTACTTC
>TRBJ2-7|NA|TRBV18|NA
CASSPPGGYEQYF
TGTGCCAGCTCACCACCGGGGGGCTACGAGCAGTACTTC
>TRBJ2-1|NA|TRBV6-6|NA
CASSPAPANEQFF
TGTGCCAGCAGCCCCGCCCCAGCGAATGAGCAGTTCTTC
>TRBJ2-7|TRBD1|TRBV27|NA
CASSFVRGRHEQYF
TGTGCCAGCAGTTTCGTCAGGGGGCGGCACGAGCAGTACTTC
>TRBJ1-1|NA|TRBV4-2|NA
CASSQEWGGNTEAFF
TGTGCCAGCAGCCAAGAGTGGGGGGGGAACACTGAAGCTTTCTTT
>TRBJ1-1|TRBD1|TRBV4-1|NA
CASSQQGQQNTEAFF
TGCGCCAGCAGCCAACAGGGACAGCAGAACACTGAAGCTTTCTTT
>TRBJ2-3|NA|TRBV25-1|NA
CASSYITDTQYF
TGTGCCAGCAGTTACATTACAGATACGCAGTATTTT
>TRBJ1-3|NA|TRBV4-1|NA
CASSQGPQRKPVGGNTIYF
TGCGCCAGCAGCCAAGGCCCCCAGAGAAAGCCCGTTGGGGGAAACACCATATATTTT
>TRBJ2-5|NA|TRBV7-2|NA
CASSLEWGDETQYF
TGTGCCAGCAGCTTAGAGTGGGGGGACGAGACCCAGTACTTC
>TRBJ2-1|NA|TRBV7-6|NA
CASSLGGGRGNEQFF
TGTGCCAGCAGCTTAGGAGGGGGGAGAGGCAATGAGCAGTTCTTC
>TRBJ1-2|NA|TRBV5-1|once
CASSPGQPAINGYTF
TGCGCCAGCAGCCCGGGACAACCCGCGATCAATGGCTACACCTTC
>TRBJ2-1|TRBD1|TRBV5-4|NA
CASSWRGQGKFF
TGTGCCAGCAGCTGGCGGGGACAGGGGAAGTTCTTC
>TRBJ2-3|NA|TRBV19|NA
CASSEGGASTDTQYF
TGTGCCAGTAGTGAAGGAGGGGCTAGCACAGATACGCAGTATTTT
>TRBJ1-1|NA|TRBV20-1|NA
CSAAENTEAFF
TGCAGTGCTGCCGAAAACACTGAAGCTTTCTTT
>TRBJ1-2|NA|TRBV12-3/TRBV12-4|NA
CASGSGLWRGYTF
TGTGCCAGCGGGTCGGGACTATGGCGGGGCTACACCTTC
>TRBJ1-2|NA|TRBV20-1|NA
CSASNRREYGYTF
TGCAGTGCTAGTAATCGTCGAGAGTATGGCTACACCTTC
>TRBJ2-1|NA|TRBV7-2|NA
CASSSMGQGHNEQFF
TGTGCCAGCAGCTCTATGGGGCAGGGCCACAATGAGCAGTTCTTC
>TRBJ2-2|NA|TRBV5-6|NA
CASSLGGAGELFF
TGTGCCAGCAGCTTGGGGGGCGCCGGGGAGCTGTTTTTT
>TRBJ2-7|TRBD1|TRBV5-1|NA
CASSPGQGAVDEQYF
TGCGCCAGCAGCCCGGGACAGGGGGCAGTCGACGAGCAGTACTTC
>TRBJ2-3|NA|TRBV13|NA
CASSGTSSTDTQYF
TGTGCCAGCAGCGGAACATCTAGCACAGATACGCAGTATTTT
>TRBJ2-3|NA|TRBV30|NA
CAWSRGGQGEDTQYF
TGTGCCTGGAGCCGGGGGGGACAGGGAGAAGATACGCAGTATTTT
>TRBJ1-6|TRBD1|TRBV7-2|NA
CASSWTGTGGNSPLHF
TGTGCCAGCAGCTGGACCGGGACAGGGGGTAATTCACCCCTCCACTTT
>TRBJ2-1|NA|TRBV3-1/TRBV3-2|NA
CASSGRDGDNEQFF
TGTGCCAGCAGTGGCCGGGACGGAGACAATGAGCAGTTCTTC
>TRBJ1-2|NA|TRBV7-9|NA
CASSPWDTGYTF
TGTGCCAGCAGCCCGTGGGACACGGGCTACACCTTC
>TRBJ1-1|NA|TRBV30|NA
CALQRQAATEAFF
TGTGCCTTACAAAGACAGGCGGCCACTGAAGCTTTCTTT
>TRBJ1-5|NA|TRBV7-2|NA
CASSLRADQPQHF
TGTGCCAGCAGCCTTAGAGCCGATCAGCCCCAGCATTTT
>TRBJ2-5|TRBD2|TRBV5-1|NA
CASSQRTSTEETQYF
TGCGCCAGCAGCCAAAGGACTAGCACCGAAGAGACCCAGTACTTC
>TRBJ1-6|TRBD1|TRBV5-4|NA
CANRTGDGTYNSPLHF
TGTGCCAACCGGACAGGGGATGGAACCTATAATTCACCCCTCCACTTT
>TRBJ2-3|TRBD1|TRBV9|once
CASSLLRTGPDTQYF
TGTGCCAGCAGCTTACTAAGGACAGGGCCAGATACGCAGTATTTT
>TRBJ1-3|NA|TRBV3-1/TRBV3-2|few
CASSPLRTAGNTIYF
TGTGCCAGCAGCCCACTAAGGACAGCAGGAAACACCATATATTTT
>TRBJ2-3|NA|TRBV6-5|NA
CASNQSGTEDTQYF
TGTGCCAGCAACCAAAGCGGTACTGAAGATACGCAGTATTTT
>TRBJ1-4|TRBD1|TRBV11-2|NA
CASSRDRGREKLFF
TGTGCCAGCAGCCGAGACAGGGGACGAGAAAAACTGTTTTTT
>TRBJ1-2|NA|TRBV6-1|NA
CASSEATASGYGYTF
TGTGCCAGCAGTGAGGCGACAGCCTCGGGCTATGGCTACACCTTC
>TRBJ2-7|TRBD1|TRBV18|NA
CASSPKTGNYEQYF
TGTGCCAGCTCACCCAAGACAGGGAATTACGAGCAGTACTTC
>TRBJ2-7|NA|TRBV7-2|NA
CASSLVVRQGDPYEQYF
TGTGCCAGCAGCTTAGTAGTTCGCCAGGGTGACCCCTACGAGCAGTACTTC